These T cell receptor beta chains were read from a single sample in a study of radiation and T cells in renal cell carcinoma. TCRdb's table, derived via immunoSEQ multiplex PCR, lists solely in-frame clones and lacks some. This sample yields approximately 90,000 clones, of which approximately 86% are seen a single time; approximately 8.8% belongs to the top ten. Source: blood, taken from a patient whose treatment included radiotherapy and nephrectomy. These receptors originate from a man in his forties or fifties with renal cell carcinoma. Both conserved end residues are part of each CDR3. A D gene is named only where the DNA matches it firmly. The size of a clone is reported for some rows only, either as once, few or many, or as a class for expanded clones.

abundance	v_gene	d_gene	j_gene	len	CDR3aa	CDR3nt
-	TRBV14	TRBD2	TRBJ2-1	14	CASSHTSGTNEQFF	TGTGCCAGCAGCCATACTAGCGGGACCAATGAGCAGTTCTTC
once	TRBV30	-	TRBJ2-3	13	CAWMVGGGDTQYF	TGTGCCTGGATGGTGGGAGGGGGAGATACGCAGTATTTT
-	TRBV15	-	TRBJ1-2	15	CATSPHTAENYGYTF	TGTGCCACCAGCCCCCACACGGCAGAGAACTATGGCTACACCTTC
-	TRBV28	-	TRBJ2-7	12	CASRDGIYEQYF	TGTGCCAGCAGAGACGGAATCTACGAGCAGTACTTC
-	TRBV5-4	-	TRBJ2-2	16	CASSFLGGSNTGELFF	TGTGCCAGCAGCTTCTTAGGCGGGTCGAACACCGGGGAGCTGTTTTTT
-	TRBV6-5	-	TRBJ1-4	15	CASSSGTSHPEKLFF	TGTGCCAGCAGTTCAGGGACCTCACACCCTGAAAAACTGTTTTTT
-	TRBV27	-	TRBJ2-1	14	CASSLLEAYNEQFF	TGTGCCAGTAGTTTATTGGAGGCTTACAATGAGCAGTTCTTC
-	TRBV5-1	-	TRBJ1-2	14	CASSPWDSNYGYTF	TGCGCCAGCAGCCCCTGGGATTCTAACTATGGCTACACCTTC
-	TRBV28	-	TRBJ1-5	16	CASIQSGFRGNQPQHF	TGTGCCAGCATCCAATCGGGCTTTAGGGGCAATCAGCCCCAGCATTTT
-	TRBV28	TRBD2	TRBJ2-1	14	CASRGLAGDNEQFF	TGTGCCAGCAGGGGACTAGCGGGAGACAATGAGCAGTTCTTC
few	TRBV30	-	TRBJ1-4	15	CAWKTGTVYNEKLFF	TGTGCCTGGAAAACCGGGACGGTGTATAATGAAAAACTGTTTTTT
-	TRBV7-2	TRBD1	TRBJ1-2	15	CASSISGTGNHGYTF	TGTGCCAGCAGCATTTCCGGGACAGGGAACCATGGCTACACCTTC